Described below is a single T cell receptor beta chain sequence and its context. What this receptor recognizes is not known. No qualities accompany the bases; no much larger clone lies one base away. The data originate from a study of cytomegalovirus exposure and HLA in healthy donors (dated 2017 in TCRdb). For context, the study as a whole: According to an earlier analysis of 550 to 750 of the donors, about 180 million T cells yielded 117 million unique TCR beta sequences and 276 Gb of sequence data. Around 300 gigabases of sequencing data and 70 million to 100 million unique TCR sequences were included in an early release covering roughly 600 HLA-typed donors. Of the approximately 400 genotyped donors, over 70% fell in the genetic ancestry cluster associated with self-reported Caucasian donors. The study was designed to test whether signatures of past pathogen exposure could be identified by cataloging public T cell receptors. The T cell repertoires of around 670 subjects were profiled by immunosequencing and related to cytomegalovirus serostatus. A separate validation cohort of over 95 different subjects was used in addition to the roughly 670-subject first cohort. High-throughput TCR immunosequencing, statistical association of individual TCRs with disease status, and machine learning were combined to predict cytomegalovirus infection status. In a later analysis, previously published TCR beta repertoires from 550 to 700 donors were re-analyzed and high-resolution HLA genotyping was added so that TCR occurrence patterns could be studied. Rather than using new phenotypic data, the later analysis identified candidate immune exposures from TCR beta sequences and from how often those sequences occurred across donors. An earlier analysis of fewer than 750 of the donors used high-throughput TCR beta sequencing to judge whether each TCR beta V gene segment behaved as functional or pseudogenic. Alongside the repertoire data, information on donor age, sex, ethnicity and CMV serostatus was compiled. Genome-wide SNP genotypes for about 65% of the roughly 700 donors were used in a later genetic analysis, which treated that subset as a discovery cohort. All discovery cohort repertoires had been generated using a single sequencing platform. HLA typing included class I and class II loci at four-digit resolution. Typing coverage varied by locus: roughly 629-630 donors for A, B, C, DRB1 and DQB1; roughly 510 for DQA1; more than 600 for DPA1; 450 to 480 for DPB1. Because of strong linkage in the cohort, 5 or 6 DR-DQ haplotypes were treated as single units for association and clustering. Among around 400 genotyped donors of the cohort, an average of around 220,000 unique TCR beta nucleotide sequences was sequenced per donor, of which approximately 18% were non-productive. Summary of the overall study and its limitations: It was suggested by the authors that the approach could potentially be generalized to other disease states and immunological phenotypes. A cluster of highly shared sequence variants was judged likely to be a technical artifact of the sequencing pipeline. In a later analysis, TCR association rates were found to vary across HLA loci, with the most associated TCRs seen for DRB1 alleles and the fewest for HLA-C alleles. For the cohort, immune exposure information was limited to CMV serostatus. Most TCR sequences were observed very rarely across donors, whereas some public TCRs were present in many individuals. At a false discovery rate of 0.05, a later analysis linked fewer than 20,000 TCR beta sequences to specific HLA alleles. Because HLA typing was missing for some donors at each locus, association tests included only the typed subset. Presence/absence analyses assumed roughly uniform sequencing depth across donors, an assumption that may not hold. The earlier analysis of some 560 of the donors excluded 15 to 20 rarely observed V segments, including chromosome 9 orphons, because counts were too low. A further reported finding was that TCR beta sequences accurately predicted the HLA-A and HLA-B alleles for most subjects in the first cohort. A later genetic analysis associated a missense DCLRE1C variant with V-gene and J-gene trimming of TCR beta chains, and an independent cohort replicated the association. In a later analysis, HLA-associated TCR beta chains were found to be more clonally expanded and to have lower generation probabilities than equally common non-associated chains. Broadly in line with IMGT annotations, most TCR beta V segments showed up in productive rearrangements about 87% or about 30% of the time in an earlier analysis of under 700 of the donors. Because the 87-base-pair reads could not distinguish some IMGT-functional V segments, including TRBV6-2 and TRBV6-3, those segments were excluded. The study listed 150 to 200 TCR beta chains as associated with cytomegalovirus. In a later analysis, most CMV-associated TCR beta chains were found to appear HLA-restricted, with HLA associations seemingly driven largely by CMV exposure. Assigning TCR associations to individual alleles was difficult when HLA alleles, especially DR and DQ, strongly co-occurred. A few of the identified cytomegalovirus-associated TCR beta chains were confirmed in vitro to be specific for cytomegalovirus antigens. In a later analysis, several top co-occurrence clusters were reported to appear linked to parvovirus B19, influenza, CMV and Epstein-Barr virus. In a later genetic analysis, fewer N-insertions in productive TCRs were reported among donors in an Asian-associated ancestry cluster than the roughly 700-donor mean. Linkage disequilibrium might explain the correlated functional status among segregating V segments, but an unknown experimental factor could not be excluded. The classifier was reported to diagnose cytomegalovirus status with high specificity and sensitivity in both the original cohort and the validation cohort. The cohort was sequenced for TCR beta chains only, and without alpha or paired-chain data the features that could be detected were limited.

The library was built by means of the immunoSEQ multiplex PCR assay. For the multiplex PCR, a mixture combining 60 forward primers for TCR Vbeta segments and 13 reverse primers for TCR Jbeta segments was used. A multiplex PCR assay on genomic DNA amplified the CDR3 region of rearranged TCR beta genes. On the Illumina HiSeq System, the amplified TCR beta libraries were sequenced as 87-base-pair reads. Under the source paper's analysis protocol: A later analysis counted about 80 million unique TCR beta chains across the 670 or so repertoires, and approximately 11 million of these chains were shared by at least two donors. Raw reads were error-corrected and collapsed into unique sequences with a nearest-neighbor algorithm that merged closely related sequences to remove PCR and sequencing errors. Alignment of CDR3 sequences to IMGT reference sequences was used to assign V, D and J gene segments. Each retained sequence needed at least a six-nucleotide match to both a V gene segment and a J gene segment. A rearrangement counted as productive if the CDR3 had no stop codons and remained in frame with V and J, and every other rearrangement counted as non-productive. CDR3 was defined according to IMGT convention as the region running from the second conserved V-encoded cysteine to the conserved J-encoded phenylalanine. The earlier analysis of about 560 of the donors excluded any sequence lacking an unambiguous match to a single V gene segment. An earlier analysis of some 610 of the donors called V segments functional above 56.7% productive rearrangements and segregating when the between-donor standard deviation exceeded 5%. A statistical classification framework was built to diagnose cytomegalovirus status from the catalog of TCR beta chain sequences. In a later analysis, V and J genes were assigned by comparing TCR nucleotide sequences against IMGT/GENE-DB human TR gene sequences. In a later analysis, CDR3 sequences and most-parsimonious VDJ recombination scenarios were assigned using the TCRdist pipeline. In a later analysis, every TCR beta chain was defined by the combination of its CDR3 amino acid sequence and its V-gene family, and reads without a unique V-gene family were dropped. In a later analysis, approximately 640 highly shared, low-generation-probability nucleotide sequences were removed to address suspected cross-contamination and a sequencing artifact. A later analysis calculated a clonal expansion index for each public chain from normalized within-repertoire ranks of inferred template counts. In a later analysis, generation probabilities were computed with a VDJ recombination model fitted to out-of-frame rearrangements, and the resulting probabilities were checked against IGoR. A later analysis scored TCR-TCR, TCR-HLA and TCR-CMV co-occurrence with hypergeometric tests, applying a repertoire-size bias correction to TCR pairs. To estimate false discovery rates, a later analysis permuted the HLA or CMV assignments 20 times. A later analysis grouped co-occurring TCRs with DBSCAN, adding TCRdist sequence similarity when clustering within HLA-allele-positive subsets. Repertoires with fewer than 30,000 or more than 120,000 public chains, plus five repertoires with anomalous nucleotide sharing, were excluded from co-occurrence clustering. This immuneACCESS table, as held by TCRdb, lists in-frame sequences with V and J called but not all clones. Of the missing ones, under half trace to an unresolved V gene in checked studies; the others have no known cause. From that table come the V and J calls and clone size; the DNA was used to work out D and trimming. The table for this sample lists hundreds of thousands of clones; about four fifths of them were counted only once. About 6% of the sample rests with the top ten.

The V end gives up 0 bases and the J end 1 base, leaving 5 bases in the junction not matched to a gene. Its CDR3 holds 16 amino acids, cysteine through phenylalanine. The sequence is cut down to CDR3 DNA, 48 bases in frame from base 1. The CDR1 and CDR2 encoded by the germline V gene are LGHNT and FRNRAP. The cohort comprised hundreds of healthy bone marrow donors. At the time of sampling, every cohort member was nominally healthy, though immune exposures that went unrecorded were likely present. The donor was CMV seropositive and belonged to the group of about 290 seropositive cohort members. Each donor provided a peripheral blood sample, and peripheral blood mononuclear cells were used for TCR beta sequencing. The Qiagen DNeasy Blood Extraction Kit was used to extract genomic DNA from the blood cell samples.

The receptor was isolated from a man aged 40-49 years in good health and CMV-seropositive. Sequences were obtained from PBMCs. The V gene is TRBV12-5 and the J gene is TRBJ2-7; the junction holds 8 bases that match TRBD1. The DNA is TGTGCTAGTGGTTTGGTACTCAGGGGGCGTTCCTACGAGCAGTACTTC. It encodes CASGLVLRGRSYEQYF.